The next 17 T cell receptor beta chains were all read from a single sample in a study of T-cell reconstitution after alpha-beta-depleted transplantation in children. The authors prepared the TCRbeta library with unique molecular identifiers. TCRdb reprocessed the PCR reads via MiXCR and lists one record per CDR3 protein. The top ten clones hold under 30% of a sample with about 980,000 distinct CDR3 sequences, roughly 31% of them seen once. The sample was PBMCs, mostly from graft donor cells, taken 360 days after TCRalphabeta/CD19-depleted stem cell transplant. The receptors come from a boy in the first two years of life who had a stem cell transplant for SCID, so the T cells may come from the graft donor.

In its sample, this clonotype was seen a few times. The chain employs TRBV7-2 and TRBJ1-2; no clear D gene. The CDR3 is 13 residues long. V shed 4 bases and J shed 8 bases, with 14 bases lying between them. The germline V gene encodes CDR1 SGHTA and CDR2 FQGNSA. The CDR3 DNA follows: TGTGCCAGCAGCTCACGGTTTGCGGGGGGCTACACCTTC. Residues: CASSSRFAGGYTF.

This clonotype appeared a few times. The gene calls are TRBV4-1 and TRBJ2-2; 9 bases fit TRBD1. Germline CDR1 reads MGHRA; CDR2 reads YSYEKL. V lost 6 bases, J lost 2 bases, and 7 bases stayed unmatched. The length of the CDR3 is 16 residues. CDR3 region: CASSRGTGLNTGELFF. DNA for the CDR3: TGCGCCAGCAGTCGCGGGACAGGGTTAAACACCGGGGAGCTGTTTTTT.

This chain connects TRBV5-1 to TRBJ2-2; 7 nucleotides agree with TRBD1. Losses at the gene ends were 5 bases for V and 4 bases for J; bases not matched to a gene: 5. CDR3 length: 14 residues. Germline V CDR1 and CDR2: SGHRS, YFSETQ. The CDR3 region is CASRGTEVTGELFF. The CDR3 coding sequence is TGCGCCAGCAGAGGGACAGAAGTCACCGGGGAGCTGTTTTTT.

This chain uses TRBV7-9 with TRBJ2-1, with D tentatively TRBD1 (5 bases). V lost 3 bases and J lost 6, with 12 bases in between. CDR1 and CDR2 (germline): SEHNR, FQNEAQ (reference sequence). The CDR3 consists of 14 residues. The CDR3 here is CASSLGHSGNEQFF. The DNA for the CDR3 is TGTGCCAGCAGCTTGGGGCATTCTGGCAATGAGCAGTTCTTC.

This chain links TRBV19 with TRBJ1-4; possibly TRBD1 for D (5 bases). The germline V gene has CDR1 LNHDA and CDR2 SQIVND (reference sequence). This CDR3 is built from 15 residues. Trimming stripped 3 bases from V and 5 bases from J, with 13 bases between. DNA for the CDR3: TGTGCCAGTAGTATGGACCGGGAGGGGAATGAAAAACTGTTTTTT. As protein: CASSMDREGNEKLFF.

This clonotype was recorded a few times. This chain links TRBV29-1 with TRBJ2-5; 9 nucleotides align to TRBD2. V lost 0 bases and J lost 5; bases outside the gene matches: 13. CDR1 is SQVTM and CDR2 is ANQGSEA in the germline V gene. The CDR3 covers 17 residues. The CDR3 sequence is CSVEDPARGGHFETQYF. The CDR3 DNA follows: TGCAGCGTTGAAGATCCCGCGCGGGGGGGCCATTTTGAGACCCAGTACTTC. Full variable domain (outside the CDR3, taken from reference TRBV29-1 and TRBJ2-5): SAVISQKPSRDICQRGTSLTIQCQVDSQVTMMFWYRQQPGQSLTLIATANQGSEATYESGFVIDKFPISRPNLTFSTLTVSNMSPEDSSIYLCSVEDPARGGHFETQYFGPGTRLLVL.

A few counts support this clonotype. This chain joins TRBV11-3 and TRBJ2-2, with a possible D match to TRBD2 (5 bases). The CDR3 length is 13 residues. Germline lookup yields CDR1 SGHNT and CDR2 YENEEA. V lost 2 bases to trimming and J lost 8 bases, with 9 bases between them. CDR3 protein: CASSLSGVGELFF. The DNA for the CDR3 is TGTGCCAGCAGCTTATCCGGGGTAGGGGAGCTGTTTTTT.

The rearrangement joins TRBV7-2 to TRBJ2-1, with D tentatively TRBD1 or TRBD2 (6 bases each). The CDR3 extends over 16 amino acids. Germline assignment: CDR1 SGHTA and CDR2 FQGNSA. Trimming shortened V by 3 bases and J by 5 bases, and 17 bases separated the two germline ends. The CDR3 region has the DNA TGTGCCAGCAGCTTTGTAGGGGGGTTGAAACACAATGAGCAGTTCTTC. It yields the protein CASSFVGGLKHNEQFF.

Only a few counts were recorded for this clonotype. This chain connects TRBV12-3 or TRBV12-4 to TRBJ1-2, with D tentatively TRBD1 (5 bases). The germline V and J ends were trimmed by 3 bases and 2 bases, with 7 bases remaining between them. This CDR3 contains 13 residues. The CDR3 DNA reads as TGTGCCAGCAGTTTGAACAGGAACTATGGCTACACCTTC. This sequence encodes CASSLNRNYGYTF.

This clonotype was counted only a few times. The CDR3 sequence is CASSQDTGRGYGYTF. The CDR3, as DNA: TGTGCCAGCAGCCAAGATACAGGCAGGGGATATGGCTACACCTTC. The chain recombines TRBV3-1 with TRBJ1-2, with D possibly matching TRBD1 (6 bases). Germline V CDR1 and CDR2: LGHDT, YNNKEL (reference sequence). The CDR3 is 15 amino acids. V was pared by 0 bases and J by 5 bases, with 13 bases between.

The CDR3 protein is CASSFGPLEKLFF. CDR3 DNA sequence: TGCGCCAGCAGCTTCGGACCCCTTGAAAAACTGTTTTTT. The chain uses TRBV5-1 and TRBJ1-4; the D is unclear. Trimming removed 2 bases from V and 7 bases from J, with 9 bases in between. Germline loops: CDR1 SGHRS, CDR2 YFSETQ. CDR3 length equals 13 residues.

Only a few counts were recorded for this clonotype. This chain links TRBV20-1 with TRBJ1-2, with 9 bases that match TRBD1. The CDR3 is 13 residues long. With 6 bases clipped from V and 6 bases from J, the junction kept 8 bases outside the gene matches. Germline assignment: CDR1 DFQATT and CDR2 SNEGSKA (reference sequence). As DNA, the CDR3 is TGCAGTGCAGACGGACAGGGGATGGATGGCTACACCTTC. Its protein product is CSADGQGMDGYTF.

CDR3 residues: CASSGAGTGSYNEQFF. CDR3 in DNA: TGTGCCAGCAGCGGAGCCGGGACAGGGAGTTACAATGAGCAGTTCTTC. The V gene is TRBV7-9, the J gene TRBJ2-1, with TRBD1 matching 9 bases. Losses at the gene ends were 5 bases for V and 4 bases for J; bases not matched to a gene: 9. The CDR3 runs to 16 residues. CDR1 is SEHNR and CDR2 is FQNEAQ in the germline V gene (reference sequence).

This clonotype was seen a few times. J is TRBJ1-3 and V is TRBV5-6, with D possibly TRBD1 on 6 matching bases. Trimming pared 2 bases from V and 2 bases from J, leaving 17 bases between. Germline V gives CDR1 SGHDT, CDR2 YYEEEE. The CDR3 runs to 17 residues. CDR3 sequence reads: CASSLLPEGETGNTIYF. In DNA, the CDR3 is TGTGCCAGCAGCTTATTGCCGGAGGGGGAAACTGGAAACACCATATATTTT.

The V and J genes are TRBV28 and TRBJ2-7, with D perhaps TRBD2 (6 bases). The CDR3 is 14 residues long. CDR1 is MDHEN, CDR2 SYDVKM, per germline. The V end was cut by 11 bases, the J end by 3 bases, with 20 bases between. Here the CDR3 DNA reads TGTGCCGGCACCCCCCGCCTAGCGAGCTACGAGCAGTACTTC. Translation gives CAGTPRLASYEQYF.

The gene calls are TRBV15 and TRBJ2-5; D is perhaps TRBD1 (5 bases). The CDR3 extends over 15 amino acids. The V end was cut by 2 bases, the J end by 4 bases, with 14 bases between. Germline V CDR1 and CDR2: LNHNV, YYDKDF (reference sequence). Here the CDR3 DNA reads TGTGCCACCAGCAGACAGAAACAAAGGGGAGAGACCCAGTACTTC. This translates into CATSRQKQRGETQYF.

There are many counts of this clonotype. This chain links TRBV5-1 with TRBJ2-3; TRBD2 might be the D (7 bases). Germline V CDR1 and CDR2: SGHRS, YFSETQ. Trimming removed 3 bases at V and 7 bases at J, with 21 bases between. CDR3 length: 16 residues. In DNA form, the CDR3 reads TGCGCCAGCAGCTGGAAGGGGGGGCCCGTCGGGAATACGCAGTATTTT. Translating gives CASSWKGGPVGNTQYF.